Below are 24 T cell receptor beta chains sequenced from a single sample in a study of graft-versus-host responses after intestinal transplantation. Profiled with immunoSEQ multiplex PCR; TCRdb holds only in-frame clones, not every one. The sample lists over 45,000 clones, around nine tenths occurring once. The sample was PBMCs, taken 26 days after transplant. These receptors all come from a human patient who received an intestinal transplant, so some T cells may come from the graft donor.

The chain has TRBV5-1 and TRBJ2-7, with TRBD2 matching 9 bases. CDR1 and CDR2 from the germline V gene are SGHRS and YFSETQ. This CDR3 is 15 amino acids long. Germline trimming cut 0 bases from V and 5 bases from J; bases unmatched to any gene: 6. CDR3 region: CASSLASGGKNEQYF. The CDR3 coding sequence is TGCGCCAGCAGCTTGGCCAGCGGGGGGAAAAACGAGCAGTACTTC.

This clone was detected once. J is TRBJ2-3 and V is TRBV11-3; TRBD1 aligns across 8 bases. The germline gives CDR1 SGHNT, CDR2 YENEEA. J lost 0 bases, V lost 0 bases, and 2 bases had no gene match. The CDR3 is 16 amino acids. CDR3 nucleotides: TGTGCCAGCAGCTTAGACGGGACAGGTAGCACAGATACGCAGTATTTT. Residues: CASSLDGTGSTDTQYF. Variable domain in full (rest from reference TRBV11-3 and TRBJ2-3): EAGVVQSPRYKIIEKKQPVAFWCNPISGHNTLYWYLQNLGQGPELLIRYENEEAVDDSQLPKDRFSAERLKGVDSTLKIQPAELGDSAVYLCASSLDGTGSTDTQYFGPGTRLTVL.

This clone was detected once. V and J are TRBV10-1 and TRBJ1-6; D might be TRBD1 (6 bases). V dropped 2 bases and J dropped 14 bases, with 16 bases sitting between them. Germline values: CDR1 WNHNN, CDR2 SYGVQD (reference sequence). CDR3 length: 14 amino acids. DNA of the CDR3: TGCGCCAGCAGTGAGGGGACACCCCCCAGGACCCTCCACTTT. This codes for CASSEGTPPRTLHF.

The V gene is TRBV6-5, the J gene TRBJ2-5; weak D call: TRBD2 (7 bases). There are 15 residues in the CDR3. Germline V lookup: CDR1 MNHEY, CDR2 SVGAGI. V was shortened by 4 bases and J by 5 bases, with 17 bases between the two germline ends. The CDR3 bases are TGTGCCAGCAGTTCGACGCAAGGGGGAGGGGAGACCCAGTACTTC. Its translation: CASSSTQGGGETQYF.

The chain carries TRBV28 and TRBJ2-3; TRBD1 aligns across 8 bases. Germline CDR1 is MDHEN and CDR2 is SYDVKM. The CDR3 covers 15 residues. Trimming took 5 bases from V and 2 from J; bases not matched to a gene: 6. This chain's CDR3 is CASSGPGQATDTQYF. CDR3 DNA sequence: TGTGCCAGCAGTGGGCCGGGACAGGCCACAGATACGCAGTATTTT.

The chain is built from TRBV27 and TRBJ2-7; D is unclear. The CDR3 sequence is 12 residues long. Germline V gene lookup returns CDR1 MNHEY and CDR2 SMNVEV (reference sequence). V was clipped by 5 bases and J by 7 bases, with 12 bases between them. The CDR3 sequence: CASSINSGEQYF. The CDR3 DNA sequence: TGTGCCAGCAGTATCAACAGTGGGGAGCAGTACTTC.

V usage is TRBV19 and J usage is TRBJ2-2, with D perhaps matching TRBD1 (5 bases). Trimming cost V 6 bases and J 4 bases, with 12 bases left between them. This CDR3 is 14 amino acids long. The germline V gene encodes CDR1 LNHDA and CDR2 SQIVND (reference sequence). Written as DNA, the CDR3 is TGTGCCAGTAGCCATCCGACAGTCACCGGGGAGCTGTTTTTT. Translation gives CASSHPTVTGELFF.

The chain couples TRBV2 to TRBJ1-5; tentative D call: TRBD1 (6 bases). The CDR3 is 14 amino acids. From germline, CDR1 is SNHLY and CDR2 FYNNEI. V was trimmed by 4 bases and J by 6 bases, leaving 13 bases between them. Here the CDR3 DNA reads TGTGCCAGCAGTGGCACAGGGTTTCGTCAGCCCCAGCATTTT. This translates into CASSGTGFRQPQHF.

In DNA form, the CDR3 reads TGTGCCATCAGTGACGGGCGGGGGGAAGAGACCCAGTACTTC. Translation gives CAISDGRGEETQYF. This rearrangement joins TRBV10-3 to TRBJ2-5; 8 bases fit TRBD2. The J segment lost 3 bases and the V segment lost 3 bases, leaving 3 bases of the junction unmatched. CDR1 and CDR2 (germline): ENHRY, SYGVKD. The CDR3 loop spans 14 amino acids.

The CDR3 DNA reads TGTGCCAGCAGCCGCCCCCGGACAGGTGCAGAGACCCAGTACTTC. As protein: CASSRPRTGAETQYF. The chain couples TRBV7-8 to TRBJ2-5, with 7 bases lining up with TRBD1. The CDR3 sequence is 15 residues long. J gave up 4 bases and V 5 bases, and 10 bases lay outside the gene matches. CDR1 is SGHVS, CDR2 FQNEAQ, per germline.

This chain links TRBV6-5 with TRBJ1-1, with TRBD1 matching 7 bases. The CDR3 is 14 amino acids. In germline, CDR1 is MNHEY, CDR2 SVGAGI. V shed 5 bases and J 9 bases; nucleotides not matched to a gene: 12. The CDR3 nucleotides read TGTGCCAGCAGTCGGGACGTAGGGGGCCCTCAAGCTTTCTTT. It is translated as CASSRDVGGPQAFF.

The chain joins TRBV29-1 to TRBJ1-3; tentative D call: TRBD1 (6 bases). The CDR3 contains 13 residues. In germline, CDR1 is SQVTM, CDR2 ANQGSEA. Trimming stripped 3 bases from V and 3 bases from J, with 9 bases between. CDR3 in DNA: TGCAGCGTTGACAGGGGCGATGGAAACACCATATATTTT. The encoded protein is CSVDRGDGNTIYF.

The CDR3 region is CASSEVLSGTGNEKLFF. The CDR3 DNA reads as TGTGCCAGCAGTGAGGTACTATCCGGGACAGGCAATGAAAAACTGTTTTTT. The rearrangement links TRBV27 to TRBJ1-4; TRBD1 agrees at 8 bases. The junction had 13 bases not matched to a gene; V was cut back by 5 bases and J by 5 bases. CDR3 length: 17 residues. Germline V gene sequence: CDR1 MNHEY, CDR2 SMNVEV (reference sequence).

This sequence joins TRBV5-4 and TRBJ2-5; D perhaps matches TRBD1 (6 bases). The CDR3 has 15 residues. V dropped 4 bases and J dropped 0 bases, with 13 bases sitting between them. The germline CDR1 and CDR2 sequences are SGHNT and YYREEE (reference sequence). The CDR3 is CASSIQQGNQETQYF. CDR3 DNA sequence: TGTGCCAGCAGCATCCAACAGGGCAACCAAGAGACCCAGTACTTC.

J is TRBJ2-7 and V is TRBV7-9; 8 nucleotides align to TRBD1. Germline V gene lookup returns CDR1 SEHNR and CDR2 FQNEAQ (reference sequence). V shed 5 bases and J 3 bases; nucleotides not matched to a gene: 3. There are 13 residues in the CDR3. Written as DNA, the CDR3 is TGTGCCAGCAGCCGGACAGGGTACTACGAGCAGTACTTC. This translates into CASSRTGYYEQYF.

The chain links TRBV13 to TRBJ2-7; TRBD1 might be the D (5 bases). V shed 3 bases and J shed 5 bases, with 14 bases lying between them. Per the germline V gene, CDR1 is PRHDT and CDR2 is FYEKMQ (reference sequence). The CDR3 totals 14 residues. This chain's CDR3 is CASSFVPRADEQYF. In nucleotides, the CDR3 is TGTGCCAGCAGCTTTGTCCCCAGGGCGGACGAGCAGTACTTC. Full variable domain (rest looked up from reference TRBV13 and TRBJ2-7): AAGVIQSPRHLIKEKRETATLKCYPIPRHDTVYWYQQGPGQDPQFLISFYEKMQSDKGSIPDRFSAQQFSDYHSELNMSSLELGDSALYFCASSFVPRADEQYFGPGTRLTVT.

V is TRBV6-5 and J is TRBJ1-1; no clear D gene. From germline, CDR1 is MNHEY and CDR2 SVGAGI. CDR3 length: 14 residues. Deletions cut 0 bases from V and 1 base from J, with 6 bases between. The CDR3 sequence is CASSYSTTNTEAFF. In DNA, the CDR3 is TGTGCCAGCAGTTACTCGACAACGAACACTGAAGCTTTCTTT.

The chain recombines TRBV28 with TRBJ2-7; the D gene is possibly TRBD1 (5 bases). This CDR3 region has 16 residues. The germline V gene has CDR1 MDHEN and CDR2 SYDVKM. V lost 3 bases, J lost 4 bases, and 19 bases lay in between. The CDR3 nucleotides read TGTGCCAGCAGTTTTATCCCCAGGGCCTTCGGATACGAGCAGTACTTC. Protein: CASSFIPRAFGYEQYF.

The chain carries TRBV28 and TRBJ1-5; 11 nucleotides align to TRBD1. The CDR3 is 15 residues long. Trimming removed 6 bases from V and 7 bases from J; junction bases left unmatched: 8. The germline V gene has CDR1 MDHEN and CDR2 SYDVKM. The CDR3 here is CASRGGTGGAQPQHF. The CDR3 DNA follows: TGTGCCAGCAGGGGCGGGACAGGGGGTGCCCAGCCCCAGCATTTT.

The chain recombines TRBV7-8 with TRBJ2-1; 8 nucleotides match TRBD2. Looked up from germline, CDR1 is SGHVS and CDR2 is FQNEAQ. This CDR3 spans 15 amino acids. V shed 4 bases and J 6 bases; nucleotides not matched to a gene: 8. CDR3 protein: CASSSSGTRLNEQFF. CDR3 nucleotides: TGTGCCAGCAGCTCCTCCGGGACTAGACTCAATGAGCAGTTCTTC.

CDR3 protein: CASRTSGTGVYSPLHF. In DNA form, the CDR3 reads TGTGCCAGCAGGACATCCGGGACAGGGGTATATTCACCCCTCCACTTT. The gene calls are TRBV2 and TRBJ1-6, with TRBD1 matching 10 bases. Trimming at V came to 6 bases and at J to 8 bases, leaving 10 bases not matched to a gene. This CDR3 has 16 amino acids. From germline, CDR1 is SNHLY and CDR2 FYNNEI.

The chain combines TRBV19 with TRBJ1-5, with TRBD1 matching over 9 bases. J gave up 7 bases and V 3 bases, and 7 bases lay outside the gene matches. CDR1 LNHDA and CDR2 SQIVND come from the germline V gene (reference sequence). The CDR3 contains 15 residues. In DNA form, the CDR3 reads TGTGCCAGTAGTATCGGGACAGGGATCTTACAGCCCCAGCATTTT. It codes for CASSIGTGILQPQHF.

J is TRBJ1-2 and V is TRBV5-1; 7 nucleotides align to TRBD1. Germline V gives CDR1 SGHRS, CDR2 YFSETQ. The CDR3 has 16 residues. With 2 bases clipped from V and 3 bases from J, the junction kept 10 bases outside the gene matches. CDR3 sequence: CASSFSDRAGDYGYTF. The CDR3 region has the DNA TGCGCCAGCAGCTTCTCAGACAGGGCTGGTGACTATGGCTACACCTTC.

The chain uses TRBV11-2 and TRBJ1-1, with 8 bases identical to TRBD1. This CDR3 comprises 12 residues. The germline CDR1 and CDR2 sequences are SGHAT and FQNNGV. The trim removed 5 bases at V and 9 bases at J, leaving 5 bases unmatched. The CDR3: CASSDTGGKAFF. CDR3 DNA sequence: TGTGCCAGCAGCGATACAGGGGGTAAAGCTTTCTTT.